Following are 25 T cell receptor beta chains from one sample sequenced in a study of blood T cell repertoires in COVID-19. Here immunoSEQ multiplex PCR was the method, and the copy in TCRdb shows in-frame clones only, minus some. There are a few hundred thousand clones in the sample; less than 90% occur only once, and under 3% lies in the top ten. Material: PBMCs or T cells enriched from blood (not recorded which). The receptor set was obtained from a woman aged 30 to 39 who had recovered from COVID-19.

The CDR3 nucleotides read TGCGCCAGCAGCTTGACGCGTGGACAGACCTATGGCTACACCTTC. It codes for CASSLTRGQTYGYTF. The V and J genes are TRBV5-1 and TRBJ1-2, with D tentatively TRBD1 (6 bases). V was shortened by 1 base and J by 4 bases, with 14 bases between the two germline ends. CDR1 is SGHRS and CDR2 is YFSETQ in the germline V gene. The CDR3 totals 15 residues.

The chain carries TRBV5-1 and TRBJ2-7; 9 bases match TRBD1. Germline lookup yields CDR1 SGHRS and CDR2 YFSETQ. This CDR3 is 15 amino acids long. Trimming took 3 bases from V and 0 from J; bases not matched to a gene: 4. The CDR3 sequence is CASSSGQGYSYEQYF. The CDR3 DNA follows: TGCGCCAGCAGCTCGGGACAGGGATACTCCTACGAGCAGTACTTC.

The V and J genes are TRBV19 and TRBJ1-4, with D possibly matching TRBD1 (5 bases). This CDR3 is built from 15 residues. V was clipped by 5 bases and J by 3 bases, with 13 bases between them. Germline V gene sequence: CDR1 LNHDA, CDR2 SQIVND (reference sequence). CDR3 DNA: TGTGCCAGTAGTTCGGGGGTGATCGCTAATGAAAAACTGTTTTTT. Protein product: CASSSGVIANEKLFF. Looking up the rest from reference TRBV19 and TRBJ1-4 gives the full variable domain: DGGITQSPKYLFRKEGQNVTLSCEQNLNHDAMYWYRQDPGQGLRLIYYSQIVNDFQKGDIAEGYSVSREKKESFPLTVTSAQKNPTAFYLCASSSGVIANEKLFFGSGTQLSVL.

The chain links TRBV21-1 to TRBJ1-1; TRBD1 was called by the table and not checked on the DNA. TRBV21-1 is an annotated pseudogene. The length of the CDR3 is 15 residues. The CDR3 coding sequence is TGTGCCAGCAGCCCCCCGACGGACATGAACACTGAAGCTTTCTTT. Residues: CASSPPTDMNTEAFF.

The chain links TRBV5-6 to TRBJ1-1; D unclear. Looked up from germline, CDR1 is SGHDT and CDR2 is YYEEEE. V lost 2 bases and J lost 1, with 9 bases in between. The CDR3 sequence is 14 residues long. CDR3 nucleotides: TGTGCCAGCAGCTTTGGAGGCCCGAACACTGAAGCTTTCTTT. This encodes CASSFGGPNTEAFF.

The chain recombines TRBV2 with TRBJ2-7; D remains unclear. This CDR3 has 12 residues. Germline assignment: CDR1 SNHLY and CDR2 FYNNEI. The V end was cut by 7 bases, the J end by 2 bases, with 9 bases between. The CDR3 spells CASKQEAYEQYF. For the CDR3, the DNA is TGTGCCAGCAAGCAGGAAGCCTACGAGCAGTACTTC.

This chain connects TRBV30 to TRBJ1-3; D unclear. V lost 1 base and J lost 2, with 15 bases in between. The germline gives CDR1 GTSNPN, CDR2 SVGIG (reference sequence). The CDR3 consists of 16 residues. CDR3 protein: CAWSAPGSTTGNTIYF. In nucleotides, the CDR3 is TGTGCCTGGAGTGCCCCGGGATCTACTACTGGAAACACCATATATTTT.

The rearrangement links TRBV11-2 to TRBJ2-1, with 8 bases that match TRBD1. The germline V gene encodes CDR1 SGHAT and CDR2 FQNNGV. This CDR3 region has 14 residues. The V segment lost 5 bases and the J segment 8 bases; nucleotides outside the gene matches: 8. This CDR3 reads CASSLGQGWDEQFF. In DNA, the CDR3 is TGTGCCAGCAGCCTTGGACAGGGATGGGATGAGCAGTTCTTC. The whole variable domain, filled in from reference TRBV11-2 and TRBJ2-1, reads EAGVAQSPRYKIIEKRQSVAFWCNPISGHATLYWYQQILGQGPKLLIQFQNNGVVDDSQLPKDRFSAERLKGVDSTLKIQPAKLEDSAVYLCASSLGQGWDEQFFGPGTRLTVL.

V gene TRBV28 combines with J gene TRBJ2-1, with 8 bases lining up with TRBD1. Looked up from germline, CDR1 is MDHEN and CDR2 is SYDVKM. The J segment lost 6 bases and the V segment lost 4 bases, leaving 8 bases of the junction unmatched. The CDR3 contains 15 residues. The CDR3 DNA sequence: TGTGCCAGCAGTTCCTGGACAGGGCTAGGCAATGAGCAGTTCTTC. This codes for CASSSWTGLGNEQFF.

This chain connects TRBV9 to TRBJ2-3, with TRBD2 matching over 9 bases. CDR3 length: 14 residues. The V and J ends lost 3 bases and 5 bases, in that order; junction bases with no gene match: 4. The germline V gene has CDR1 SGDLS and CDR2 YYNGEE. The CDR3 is CASSASGAQDTQYF. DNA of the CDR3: TGTGCCAGCAGCGCTAGCGGGGCCCAAGATACGCAGTATTTT.

The CDR3 sequence is CSVDGVGYGYTF. The CDR3 DNA is TGCAGCGTTGACGGGGTAGGCTATGGCTACACCTTC. J is TRBJ1-2 and V is TRBV29-1; D is ambiguous. CDR1 is SQVTM and CDR2 is ANQGSEA in the germline V gene. Trimming left V 3 bases short and J 4 bases short, with 9 bases between. The CDR3 has 12 amino acids. The whole variable domain, filled in from reference TRBV29-1 and TRBJ1-2, reads SAVISQKPSRDICQRGTSLTIQCQVDSQVTMMFWYRQQPGQSLTLIATANQGSEATYESGFVIDKFPISRPNLTFSTLTVSNMSPEDSSIYLCSVDGVGYGYTFGSGTRLTVV.

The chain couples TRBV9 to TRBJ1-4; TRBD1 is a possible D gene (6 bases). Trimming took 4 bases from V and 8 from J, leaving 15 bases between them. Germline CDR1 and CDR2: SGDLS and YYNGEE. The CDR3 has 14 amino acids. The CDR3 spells CASSPGGPLEKLFF. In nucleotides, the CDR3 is TGTGCCAGCAGCCCCGGGGGGCCTTTGGAAAAACTGTTTTTT. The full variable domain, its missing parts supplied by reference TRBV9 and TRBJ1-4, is DSGVTQTPKHLITATGQRVTLRCSPRSGDLSVYWYQQSLDQGLQFLIQYYNGEERAKGNILERFSAQQFPDLHSELNLSSLELGDSALYFCASSPGGPLEKLFFGSGTQLSVL.

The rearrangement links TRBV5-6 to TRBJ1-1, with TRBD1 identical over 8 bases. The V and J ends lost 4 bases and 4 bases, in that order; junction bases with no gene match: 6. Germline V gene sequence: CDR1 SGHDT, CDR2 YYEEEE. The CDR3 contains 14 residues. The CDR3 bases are TGTGCCAGCAGCGGGGAACAGGGGGGCACTGAAGCTTTCTTT. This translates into CASSGEQGGTEAFF. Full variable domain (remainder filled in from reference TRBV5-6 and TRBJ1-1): DAGVTQSPTHLIKTRGQQVTLRCSPKSGHDTVSWYQQALGQGPQFIFQYYEEEERQRGNFPDRFSGHQFPNYSSELNVNALLLGDSALYLCASSGEQGGTEAFFGQGTRLTVV.

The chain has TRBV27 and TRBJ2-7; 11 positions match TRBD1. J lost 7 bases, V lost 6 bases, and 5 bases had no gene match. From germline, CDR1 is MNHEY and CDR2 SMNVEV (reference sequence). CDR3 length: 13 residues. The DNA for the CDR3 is TGTGCCAGCAGCTGGGACAGGGGGGGTGAGCAGTACTTC. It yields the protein CASSWDRGGEQYF.

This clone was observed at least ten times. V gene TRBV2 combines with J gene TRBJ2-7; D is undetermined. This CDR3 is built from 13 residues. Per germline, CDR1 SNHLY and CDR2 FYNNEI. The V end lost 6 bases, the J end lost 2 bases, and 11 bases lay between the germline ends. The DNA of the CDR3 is TGTGCCAGCAGCTTGGGCCTTACCTACGAGCAGTACTTC. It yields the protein CASSLGLTYEQYF. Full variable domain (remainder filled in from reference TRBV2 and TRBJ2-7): EPEVTQTPSHQVTQMGQEVILRCVPISNHLYFYWYRQILGQKVEFLVSFYNNEISEKSEIFDDQFSVERPDGSNFTLKIRSTKLEDSAMYFCASSLGLTYEQYFGPGTRLTVT.

In DNA, the CDR3 is TGCGCCAGCAGCCCTGGGACTAGCGGGAGGAACACCGGGGAGCTGTTTTTT. This encodes CASSPGTSGRNTGELFF. This rearrangement joins TRBV5-1 to TRBJ2-2; 14 bases line up with TRBD2. V trimming: 4 bases; J trimming: 1 base; junction bases outside the gene matches: 3. Germline-derived CDR1 and CDR2 are SGHRS and YFSETQ. The CDR3 runs 17 residues.

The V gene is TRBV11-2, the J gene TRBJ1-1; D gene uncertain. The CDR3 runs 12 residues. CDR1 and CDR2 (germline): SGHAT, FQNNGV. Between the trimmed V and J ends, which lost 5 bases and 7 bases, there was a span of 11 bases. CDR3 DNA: TGTGCCAGCAGCCAGGTGTCCTATGAAGCTTTCTTT. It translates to CASSQVSYEAFF.

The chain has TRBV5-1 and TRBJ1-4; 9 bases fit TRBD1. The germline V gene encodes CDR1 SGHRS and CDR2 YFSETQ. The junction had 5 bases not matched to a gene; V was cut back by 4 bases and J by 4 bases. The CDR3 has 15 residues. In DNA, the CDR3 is TGCGCCAGCAGCGGGGGGACAGGGTTTAATGAAAAACTGTTTTTT. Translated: CASSGGTGFNEKLFF.

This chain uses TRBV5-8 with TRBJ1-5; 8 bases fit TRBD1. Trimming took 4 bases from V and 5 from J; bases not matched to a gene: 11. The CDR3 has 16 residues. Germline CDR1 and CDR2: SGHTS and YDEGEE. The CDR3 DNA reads TGTGCCAGCAGCCCGGAGTTGGACAGGGCGGATCAGCCCCAGCATTTT. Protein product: CASSPELDRADQPQHF.

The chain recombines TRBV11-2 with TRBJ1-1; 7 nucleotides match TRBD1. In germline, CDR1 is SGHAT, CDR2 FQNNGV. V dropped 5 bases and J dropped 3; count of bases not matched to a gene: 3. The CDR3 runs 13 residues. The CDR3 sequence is CASSNDRDTEAFF. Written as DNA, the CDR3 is TGTGCCAGCAGCAACGACAGGGACACTGAAGCTTTCTTT.

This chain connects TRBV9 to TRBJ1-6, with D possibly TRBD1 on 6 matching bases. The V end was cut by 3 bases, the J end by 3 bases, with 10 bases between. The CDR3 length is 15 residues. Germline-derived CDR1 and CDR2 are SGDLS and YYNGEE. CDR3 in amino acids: CASSGRDIYNSPLHF. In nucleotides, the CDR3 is TGTGCCAGCAGCGGCCGGGACATCTATAATTCACCCCTCCACTTT.

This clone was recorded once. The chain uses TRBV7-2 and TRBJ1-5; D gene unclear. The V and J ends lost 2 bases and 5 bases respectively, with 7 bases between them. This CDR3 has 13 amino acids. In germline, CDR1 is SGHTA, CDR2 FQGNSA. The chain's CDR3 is CASSLQEDQPQHF. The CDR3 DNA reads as TGTGCCAGCAGCTTACAGGAAGATCAGCCCCAGCATTTT.

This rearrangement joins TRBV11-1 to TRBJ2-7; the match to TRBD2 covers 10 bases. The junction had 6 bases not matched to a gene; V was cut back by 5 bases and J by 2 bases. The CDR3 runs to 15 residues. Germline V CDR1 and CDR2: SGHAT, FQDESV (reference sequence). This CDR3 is CASSQGTSVTYEQYF. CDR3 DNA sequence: TGTGCCAGCAGCCAAGGGACTAGCGTTACCTACGAGCAGTACTTC.

The CDR3 sequence is CASSRYEGGADTGELFF. CDR3 in DNA: TGTGCCAGTAGTCGCTACGAAGGGGGCGCAGACACCGGGGAGCTGTTTTTT. This chain joins TRBV19 and TRBJ2-2, with TRBD1 identical over 7 bases. With 5 bases clipped from V and 3 bases from J, the junction kept 12 bases outside the gene matches. Germline loops: CDR1 LNHDA, CDR2 SQIVND (reference sequence). This CDR3 is 17 amino acids long.

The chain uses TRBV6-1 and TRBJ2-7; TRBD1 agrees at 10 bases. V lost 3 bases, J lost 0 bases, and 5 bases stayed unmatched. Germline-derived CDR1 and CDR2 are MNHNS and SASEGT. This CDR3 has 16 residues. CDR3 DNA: TGTGCCAGCAGTGATATGGGGGACAGGGGCTCCTACGAGCAGTACTTC. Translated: CASSDMGDRGSYEQYF.